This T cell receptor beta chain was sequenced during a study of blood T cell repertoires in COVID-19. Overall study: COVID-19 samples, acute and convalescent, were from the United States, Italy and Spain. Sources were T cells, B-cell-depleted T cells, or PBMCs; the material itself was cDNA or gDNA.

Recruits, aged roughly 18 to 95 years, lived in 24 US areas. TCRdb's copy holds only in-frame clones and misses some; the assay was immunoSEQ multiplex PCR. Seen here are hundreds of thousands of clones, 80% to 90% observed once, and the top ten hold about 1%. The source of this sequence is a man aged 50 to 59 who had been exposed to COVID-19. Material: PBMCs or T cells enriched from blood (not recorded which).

Here the CDR3 reads CASSIWPGEKLFF. The CDR3 DNA reads TGTGCCAGTAGTATTTGGCCAGGGGAAAAACTGTTTTTT. This chain uses TRBV19 with TRBJ1-4, with TRBD1 as a possible D gene (5 bases). This CDR3 is built from 13 residues. V was cut by 3 bases and J by 8 bases, with 10 bases left in between. Germline loops: CDR1 LNHDA, CDR2 SQIVND (reference sequence).